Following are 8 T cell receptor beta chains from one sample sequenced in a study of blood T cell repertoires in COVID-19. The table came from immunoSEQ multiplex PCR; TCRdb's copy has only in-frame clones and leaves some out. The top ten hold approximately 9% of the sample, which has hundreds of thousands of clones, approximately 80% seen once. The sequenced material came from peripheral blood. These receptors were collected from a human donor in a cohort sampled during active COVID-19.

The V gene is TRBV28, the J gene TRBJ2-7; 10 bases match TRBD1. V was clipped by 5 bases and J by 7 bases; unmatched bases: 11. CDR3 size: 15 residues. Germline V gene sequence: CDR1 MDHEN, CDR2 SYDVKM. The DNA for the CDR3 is TGTGCCAGCAGTCCGCCTGGGACAGGGGACAGGGAGCAGTACTTC. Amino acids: CASSPPGTGDREQYF. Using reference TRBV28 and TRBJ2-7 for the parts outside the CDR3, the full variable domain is DVKVTQSSRYLVKRTGEKVFLECVQDMDHENMFWYRQDPGLGLRLIYFSYDVKMKEKGDIPEGYSVSREKKERFSLILESASTNQTSMYLCASSPPGTGDREQYFGPGTRLTVT.

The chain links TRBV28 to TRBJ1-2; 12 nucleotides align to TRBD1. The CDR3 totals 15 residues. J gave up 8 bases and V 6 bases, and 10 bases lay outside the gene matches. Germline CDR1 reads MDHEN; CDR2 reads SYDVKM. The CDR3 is CASSGDRGLTLGYTF. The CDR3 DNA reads TGTGCCAGCAGCGGGGACAGGGGGCTTACGTTGGGCTACACCTTC.

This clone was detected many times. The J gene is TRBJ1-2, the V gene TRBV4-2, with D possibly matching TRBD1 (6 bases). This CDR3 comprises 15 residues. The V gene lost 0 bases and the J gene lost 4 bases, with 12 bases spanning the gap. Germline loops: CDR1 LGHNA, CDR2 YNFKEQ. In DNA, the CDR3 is TGTGCCAGCAGCCAAGATGAATGGACAGTCTATGGCTACACCTTC. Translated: CASSQDEWTVYGYTF.

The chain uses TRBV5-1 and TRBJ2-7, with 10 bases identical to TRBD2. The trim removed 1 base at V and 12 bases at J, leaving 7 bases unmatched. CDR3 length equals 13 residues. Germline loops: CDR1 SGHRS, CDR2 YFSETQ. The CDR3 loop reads CASSLTPTSGRYF. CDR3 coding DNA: TGCGCCAGCAGCTTGACCCCGACTAGCGGGCGGTACTTC.

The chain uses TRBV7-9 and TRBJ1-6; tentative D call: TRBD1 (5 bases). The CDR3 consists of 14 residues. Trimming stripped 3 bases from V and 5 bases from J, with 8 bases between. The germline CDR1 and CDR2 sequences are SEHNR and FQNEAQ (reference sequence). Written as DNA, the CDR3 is TGTGCCAGCAGCTTTACAGGAGATAATTCACCCCTCCACTTT. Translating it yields CASSFTGDNSPLHF.

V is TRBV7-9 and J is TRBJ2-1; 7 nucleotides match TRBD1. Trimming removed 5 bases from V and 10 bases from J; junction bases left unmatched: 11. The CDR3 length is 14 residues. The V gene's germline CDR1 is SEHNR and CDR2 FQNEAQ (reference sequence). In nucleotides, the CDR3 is TGTGCCAGCAGCCCCAGGACAGGTATAGGGGAGCAGTTCTTC. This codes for CASSPRTGIGEQFF.

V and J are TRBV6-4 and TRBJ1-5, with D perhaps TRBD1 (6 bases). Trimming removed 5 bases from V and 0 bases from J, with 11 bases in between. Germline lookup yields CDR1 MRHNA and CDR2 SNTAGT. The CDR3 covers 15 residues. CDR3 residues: CASSQTGFSNQPQHF. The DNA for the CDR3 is TGTGCCAGCAGTCAAACAGGGTTTAGCAATCAGCCCCAGCATTTT.

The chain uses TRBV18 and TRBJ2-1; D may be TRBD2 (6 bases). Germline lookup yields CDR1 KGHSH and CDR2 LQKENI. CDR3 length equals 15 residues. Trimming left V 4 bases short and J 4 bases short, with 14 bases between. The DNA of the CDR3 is TGTGCCAGCTCACTCCGAGCGGGCGGGTACAATGAGCAGTTCTTC. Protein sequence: CASSLRAGGYNEQFF.